One and the same sample provided the 7 T cell receptor beta chains below, sequenced in a study of identical twins. MiXCR was run by TCRdb on the 5' RACE reads, yielding one entry per CDR3 protein. Here the sample spans 430,000 or so distinct CDR3 sequences, roughly 26% being singletons. This sample was shared with a second study, whose subject was T cells expressing NK-cell markers.

The specimen was CD4+ T cells sorted from blood. All receptors derive from a woman between 18 and 29 years old in good health.

This clonotype was seen ten or more times. This chain joins TRBV5-5 and TRBJ2-3; 7 bases are a match to TRBD1. The CDR3 spans 14 residues. Germline CDR1 and CDR2: SGHKS and YYEKEE (reference sequence). V was clipped by 5 bases and J by 1 base; unmatched bases: 4. CDR3 amino acids: CASRRQGGTDTQYF. The CDR3 region has the DNA TGTGCCAGCAGAAGACAGGGAGGCACAGATACGCAGTATTTT.

The J gene is TRBJ2-7, the V gene TRBV20-1, with TRBD2 matching over 8 bases. Germline V lookup: CDR1 DFQATT, CDR2 SNEGSKA (reference sequence). V was clipped by 5 bases and J by 1 base; unmatched bases: 13. There are 16 residues in the CDR3. The CDR3 bases are TGCAGTGCTTCGGAACGAGCGGGAGTCGGTTCCTACGAGCAGTACTTC. This encodes CSASERAGVGSYEQYF.

The gene calls are TRBV12-3 or TRBV12-4 and TRBJ1-4; 8 nucleotides match TRBD1. V dropped 7 bases and J dropped 3; count of bases not matched to a gene: 7. CDR3 length: 15 amino acids. The CDR3 reads CASTQGALSNEKLFF. CDR3 sequence (DNA): TGTGCCAGCACTCAGGGGGCGCTTTCTAATGAAAAACTGTTTTTT.

This clonotype was recorded many times. This chain links TRBV12-3 or TRBV12-4 with TRBJ2-1; TRBD1 aligns across 9 bases. CDR3 length: 13 residues. Trimming removed 6 bases from V and 6 bases from J; junction bases left unmatched: 3. CDR3 bases: TGTGCCAGCAGCCGGGACAGGGTCAATGAGCAGTTCTTC. Amino acid sequence: CASSRDRVNEQFF.

This clonotype has ten or more counts. The chain couples TRBV2 to TRBJ2-7; 8 bases line up with TRBD2. V dropped 0 bases and J dropped 6; count of bases not matched to a gene: 10. Germline assignment: CDR1 SNHLY and CDR2 FYNNEI. This CDR3 spans 16 amino acids. The CDR3 sequence is CASSEAPSAGVSEQYF. For the CDR3, the DNA is TGTGCCAGCAGTGAAGCCCCCTCAGCGGGAGTCTCCGAGCAGTACTTC.

This clonotype turned up a few times. This sequence joins TRBV5-5 and TRBJ1-1; no clear D. The CDR3 totals 12 residues. The germline V gene has CDR1 SGHKS and CDR2 YYEKEE (reference sequence). V lost 3 bases and J lost 7, with 10 bases in between. The CDR3 DNA follows: TGTGCCAGCAGCTCCCCTAGAGGTGAAGCTTTCTTT. Translated: CASSSPRGEAFF.

Note on this clonotype: A junction end diverges from the germline sequence, so it may reflect a read error. This chain uses TRBV6-1 with TRBJ2-3, with D possibly being TRBD2 (6 bases). CDR1 and CDR2 from the germline V gene are MNHNS and SASEGT. This CDR3 spans 15 amino acids. CDR3 bases: TGTGCCAGCTCCTTAGCGGACGCCCGCACGGATACGCAGTATTTT. Its translation: CASSLADARTDTQYF.